This section outlines one T cell receptor beta chain sequence together with its context. One junction end disagrees with the germline gene, perhaps due to a read error. The sample originates from a study of long-term antiretroviral therapy in people with HIV. Samples were assayed with immunoSEQ v3.0 at survey level. Here immunoSEQ multiplex PCR was the method, and the copy in TCRdb shows in-frame clones only, minus some. The sample holds 20,000 to 25,000 clones, over 75% seen once. The germline V gene encodes CDR1 MNHEY and CDR2 SVGAGI. CDR3 size: 11 residues. The J gene is TRBJ2-7, the V gene TRBV6-5; D might be TRBD2 (5 bases). The receptor comes from a man aged 30 to 39 with HIV. The sequencing here drew on unsorted PBMCs, taken 1.5 years after starting antiretroviral therapy. CDR3 sequence reads: CASSWGEEKHF. As DNA, the CDR3 is TGTGCCAGCAGTTGGGGAGAGGAGAAGCACTTC.